The sequence of this T cell receptor beta chain was determined in a study of technical replicates of blood from a handful of donors. Data came from immunoSEQ multiplex PCR; TCRdb stores just in-frame clones and leaves some out. The sample carries some 66,000 clones, 98% recorded once. Trimming took 1 base from V and 4 from J; bases not matched to a gene: 5. The CDR3 consists of 17 residues. The germline V gene encodes CDR1 LNHNV and CDR2 YYDKDF (reference sequence). The clonotype originates from a human donor in good health. The source material was T cells isolated from PBMCs. The J gene is TRBJ2-1, the V gene TRBV15, with TRBD2 matching 12 bases. The CDR3 DNA sequence: TGTGCCACCAGCAGAGGGGAAGGACTAGCGGGGTACAATGAGCAGTTCTTC. It codes for CATSRGEGLAGYNEQFF. The entire variable domain, with the rest obtained from reference TRBV15 and TRBJ2-1, is as follows: DAMVIQNPRYQVTQFGKPVTLSCSQTLNHNVMYWYQQKSSQAPKLLFHYYDKDFNNEADTPDNFQSRRPNTSFCFLDIRSPGLGDTAMYLCATSRGEGLAGYNEQFFGPGTRLTVL.